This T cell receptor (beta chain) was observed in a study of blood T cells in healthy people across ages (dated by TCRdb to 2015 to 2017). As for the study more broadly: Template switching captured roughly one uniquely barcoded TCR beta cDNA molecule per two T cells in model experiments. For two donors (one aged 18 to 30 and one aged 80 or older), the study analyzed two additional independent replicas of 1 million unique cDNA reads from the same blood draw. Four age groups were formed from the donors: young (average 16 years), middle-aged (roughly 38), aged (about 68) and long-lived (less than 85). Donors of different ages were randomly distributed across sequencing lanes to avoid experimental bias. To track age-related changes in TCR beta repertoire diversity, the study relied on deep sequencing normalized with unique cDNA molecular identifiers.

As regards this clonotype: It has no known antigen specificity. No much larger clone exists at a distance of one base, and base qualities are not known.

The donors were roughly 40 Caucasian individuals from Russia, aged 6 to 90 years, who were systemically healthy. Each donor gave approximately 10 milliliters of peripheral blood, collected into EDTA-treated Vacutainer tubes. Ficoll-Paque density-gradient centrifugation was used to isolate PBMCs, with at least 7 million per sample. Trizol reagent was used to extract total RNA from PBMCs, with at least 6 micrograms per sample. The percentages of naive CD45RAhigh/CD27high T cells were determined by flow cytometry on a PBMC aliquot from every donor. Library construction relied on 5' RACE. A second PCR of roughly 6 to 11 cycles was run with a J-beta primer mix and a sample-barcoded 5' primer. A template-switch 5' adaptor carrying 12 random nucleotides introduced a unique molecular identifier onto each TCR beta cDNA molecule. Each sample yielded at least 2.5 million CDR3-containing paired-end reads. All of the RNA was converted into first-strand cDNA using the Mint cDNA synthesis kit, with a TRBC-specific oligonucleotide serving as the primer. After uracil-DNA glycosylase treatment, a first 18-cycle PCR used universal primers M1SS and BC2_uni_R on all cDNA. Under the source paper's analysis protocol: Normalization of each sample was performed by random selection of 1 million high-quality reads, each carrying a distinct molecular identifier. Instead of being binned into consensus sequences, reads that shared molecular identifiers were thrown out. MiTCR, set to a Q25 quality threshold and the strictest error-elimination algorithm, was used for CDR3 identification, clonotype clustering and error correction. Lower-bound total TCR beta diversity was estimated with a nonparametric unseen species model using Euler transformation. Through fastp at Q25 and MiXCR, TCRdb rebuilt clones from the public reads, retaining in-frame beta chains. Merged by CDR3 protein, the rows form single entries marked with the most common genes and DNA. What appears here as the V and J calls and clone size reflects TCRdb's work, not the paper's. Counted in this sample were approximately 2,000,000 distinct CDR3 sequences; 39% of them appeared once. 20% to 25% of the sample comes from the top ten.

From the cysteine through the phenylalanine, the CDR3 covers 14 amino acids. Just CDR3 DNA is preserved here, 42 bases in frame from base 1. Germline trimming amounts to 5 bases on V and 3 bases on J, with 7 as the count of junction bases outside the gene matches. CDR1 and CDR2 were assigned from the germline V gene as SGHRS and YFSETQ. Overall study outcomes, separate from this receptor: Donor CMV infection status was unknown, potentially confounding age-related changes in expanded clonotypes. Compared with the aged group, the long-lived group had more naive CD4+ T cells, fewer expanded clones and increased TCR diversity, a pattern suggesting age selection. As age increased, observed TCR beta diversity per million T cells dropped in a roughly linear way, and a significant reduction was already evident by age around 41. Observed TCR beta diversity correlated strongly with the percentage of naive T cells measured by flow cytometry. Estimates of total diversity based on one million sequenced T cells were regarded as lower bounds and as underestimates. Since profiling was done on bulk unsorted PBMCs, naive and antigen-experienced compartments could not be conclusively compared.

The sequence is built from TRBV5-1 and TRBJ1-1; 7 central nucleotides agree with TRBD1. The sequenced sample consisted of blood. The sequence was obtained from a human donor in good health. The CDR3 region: CASSPGTADTEAFF. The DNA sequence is TGCGCCAGCAGTCCCGGGACAGCCGACACTGAAGCTTTCTTT.